This T cell receptor (beta chain) was identified in a study of blood T cell repertoires in COVID-19 (dated by TCRdb to the early 2020s). About the investigation overall: Collaborator samples came from the United States, Italy and Spain and covered acute and convalescent phases of COVID-19. HLA class I and class II types, where available, came from metadata supplied by the sample provider rather than from assay-based typing. Subjects who had been exposed to COVID-19, were actively infected with it, or had recovered from it provided the deeply sampled blood TCRbeta repertoires that made up the dataset. Sample metadata almost always included a de-identified subject ID, COVID-19 status, age in years and sex. The samples were drawn from the first 160 participants of the ongoing ImmuneRACE study and from 1,254 subjects provided by 6 global collaborators. A freely available public database, intended as a resource for researchers studying the immune response to SARS-CoV-2, is where the repertoires were released. The prospective study material was composed of cDNA or gDNA derived from T cells, B-cell-depleted T cells, or PBMCs.

V is cut by 3 bases and J by 0 bases, and the space between the germline ends is 24 bases. The germline V gene (reference sequence) supplies CDR1 LNHDA and CDR2 SQIVND. From the cysteine through the phenylalanine, the CDR3 covers 21 amino acids. Of all the DNA, just the CDR3 is kept, 63 bases in frame from base 1. A remark on this clone: Which antigen it targets is not known. No base quality values were provided; no much bigger clone lies one nucleotide off.

What the research found in general, with its limitations: Clinical and demographic metadata were provided uncurated, with the amount varying by source and participant.

Each collaborating institution followed its own protocols to collect whole blood in K2EDTA tubes. Collaborator samples were shipped for TCRbeta analysis as frozen whole blood, isolated PBMCs, or DNA extracted from either sample type. TCRbeta CDR3 regions were amplified from genomic DNA using the immunoSEQ Assay, a bias-controlled multiplex PCR. The source study handled its data this way. Within the assay, amplification of reference gene primers was used to estimate how many nucleated cells each sample contained. To quantify the absolute abundance of each unique TCRbeta CDR3 rearrangement, sequence reads were collapsed and filtered. For each sample, productive Simpson clonality was calculated by taking the square root of Simpson's diversity index across productive rearrangements. Sourced from immuneACCESS, this table was stored by TCRdb with only in-frame sequences that have V and J called. A share of the clones is absent; for the studies checked, an unresolved V gene accounts for under half, and the remainder has no known explanation. That table gives V, J and clone size, and the DNA gave D and trimming. Here the sample has around 60,000 clones; over 85% occur a single time. Roughly 1.3% of the sample lies in the top ten.

The chain joins TRBV19 to TRBJ2-6; the D gene is possibly TRBD1, with 5 bases matching. The sequence was collected from a man aged 55 to 70 with acute or convalescent COVID-19. The sequenced sample was peripheral blood. DNA sequence: TGTGCCAGTAGTATGAGGATTAAGATGGAGACAGAGAGCTCTGGGGCCAACGTCCTGACTTTC. The resulting protein is CASSMRIKMETESSGANVLTF.